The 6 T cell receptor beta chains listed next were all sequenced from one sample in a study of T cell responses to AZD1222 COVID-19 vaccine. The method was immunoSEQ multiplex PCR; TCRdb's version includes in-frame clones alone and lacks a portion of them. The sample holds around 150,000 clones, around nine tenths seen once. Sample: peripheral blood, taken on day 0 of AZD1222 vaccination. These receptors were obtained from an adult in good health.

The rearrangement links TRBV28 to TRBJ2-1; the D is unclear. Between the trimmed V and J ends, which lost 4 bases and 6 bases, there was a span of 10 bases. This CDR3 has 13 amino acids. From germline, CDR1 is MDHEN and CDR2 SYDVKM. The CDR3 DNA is TGTGCCAGCAGTTCAGCCGACGGCAATGAGCAGTTCTTC. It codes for CASSSADGNEQFF.

The CDR3 region is CASSIQGGGTEAFF. In DNA form, the CDR3 reads TGTGCCAGTAGTATCCAGGGCGGGGGCACTGAAGCTTTCTTT. The chain carries TRBV19 and TRBJ1-1; D is perhaps TRBD1 (5 bases). In germline, CDR1 is LNHDA, CDR2 SQIVND (reference sequence). Trimming left V 3 bases short and J 4 bases short, with 12 bases between. This CDR3 comprises 14 residues.

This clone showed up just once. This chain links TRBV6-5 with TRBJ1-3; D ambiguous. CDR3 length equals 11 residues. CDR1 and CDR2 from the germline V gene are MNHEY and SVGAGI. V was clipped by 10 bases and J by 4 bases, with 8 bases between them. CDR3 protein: CANISGNTIYF. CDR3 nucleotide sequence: TGTGCCAACATATCAGGAAACACCATATATTTT.

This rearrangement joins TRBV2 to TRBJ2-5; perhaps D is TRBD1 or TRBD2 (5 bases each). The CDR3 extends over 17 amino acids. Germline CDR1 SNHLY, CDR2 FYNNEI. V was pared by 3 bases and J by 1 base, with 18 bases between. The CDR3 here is CASSEFSGLDAQETQYF. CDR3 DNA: TGTGCCAGCAGTGAGTTCTCGGGGCTAGATGCCCAAGAGACCCAGTACTTC.

The CDR3 coding sequence is TGTGCCAGCAGTCCAGGGGCCGGTTTGGCTTTCTTT. This sequence encodes CASSPGAGLAFF. This rearrangement joins TRBV6-6 to TRBJ1-1, with D possibly matching TRBD1 (6 bases). Germline CDR1 is MNHNY and CDR2 is SVGAGI (reference sequence). The CDR3 runs to 12 residues. Trimming took off 5 bases at V and 11 bases at J, with 15 bases between the two ends.

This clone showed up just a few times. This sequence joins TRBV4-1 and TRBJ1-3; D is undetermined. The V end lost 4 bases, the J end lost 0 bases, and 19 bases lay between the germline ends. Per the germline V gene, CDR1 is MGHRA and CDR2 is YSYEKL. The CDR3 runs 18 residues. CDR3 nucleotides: TGCGCCAGCAGCCCCGACACCCAATACAGAGACTCTGGAAACACCATATATTTT. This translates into CASSPDTQYRDSGNTIYF.